Each of the 25 T cell receptor beta chains below was sequenced from the same sample in a study of CD8 T cells in Susac syndrome. Reverse transcription of about 0.5 to 1 ug RNA used random hexamers. MiXCR, applied by TCRdb to the immunoSEQ multiplex PCR reads, yields one record per CDR3 protein. The data hold roughly 80,000 distinct CDR3 sequences, with under 95% observed a single time. Material for sequencing was CD4+ T cells from PBMCs. The receptors were sampled from a human donor with Susac syndrome.

The J gene is TRBJ1-2, the V gene TRBV6-6, with 7 bases lining up with TRBD1. The V gene end was trimmed by 6 bases and the J gene end by 5 bases; junction bases not matched to a gene: 6. Germline CDR1 is MNHNY and CDR2 is SVGAGI (reference sequence). CDR3 length: 13 amino acids. This chain's CDR3 is CASRTGTEYGYTF. The CDR3 nucleotides read TGTGCCAGCAGGACCGGGACAGAATATGGCTACACCTTC.

The chain uses TRBV7-2 and TRBJ2-3; D remains ambiguous. The ends were cut back, 1 base at V and 2 bases at J, with 19 bases in the middle. The germline V gene has CDR1 SGHTA and CDR2 FQGNSA. The CDR3 contains 18 residues. The CDR3 nucleotides read TGTGCCAGCAGCTTAGTGGGTCCTAGTGGGCTTAACACAGATACGCAGTATTTT. This encodes CASSLVGPSGLNTDTQYF. The whole variable domain, filled in from reference TRBV7-2 and TRBJ2-3, reads GAGVSQSPSNKVTEKGKDVELRCDPISGHTALYWYRQSLGQGLEFLIYFQGNSAPDKSGLPSDRFSAERTGGSVSTLTIQRTQQEDSAVYLCASSLVGPSGLNTDTQYFGPGTRLTVL.

This chain uses TRBV30 with TRBJ1-5, with D hard to call. The germline V and J ends were trimmed by 0 bases and 5 bases, with 8 bases remaining between them. CDR3 length: 13 amino acids. Germline CDR1 and CDR2: GTSNPN and SVGIG (reference sequence). CDR3 nucleotide sequence: TGTGCCTGGAGTGTACAAGGAGATCAGCCCCAGCATTTT. Amino acids: CAWSVQGDQPQHF.

In its sample, this clonotype was seen once. The chain is built from TRBV30 and TRBJ1-5; 8 bases line up with TRBD1. The V gene's germline CDR1 is GTSNPN and CDR2 SVGIG (reference sequence). The CDR3 sequence is 14 residues long. V gave up 5 bases and J gave up 4 bases; unmatched junction bases: 7. The CDR3 DNA sequence: TGTGCCTGGGCACCGGACAGGGTTAATCAGCCCCAGCATTTT. It specifies CAWAPDRVNQPQHF.

This clonotype was seen only once. The chain links TRBV4-2 to TRBJ2-2; unclear D gene. The CDR3 spans 15 residues. From germline, CDR1 is LGHNA and CDR2 YNFKEQ. V was shortened by 4 bases and J by 6 bases, with 15 bases between the two germline ends. The CDR3: CASSRAEGGAGELFF. In DNA form, the CDR3 reads TGTGCCAGCAGCCGGGCTGAAGGTGGCGCCGGGGAGCTGTTTTTT.

The chain employs TRBV5-6 and TRBJ1-2; no firm D call. Trimming took off 6 bases at V and 3 bases at J, with 9 bases between the two ends. The CDR3 sequence is 12 residues long. CDR1 and CDR2 (germline): SGHDT, YYEEEE. The CDR3 region is CASTFYDYGYTF. CDR3 bases: TGTGCCAGCACCTTTTACGACTATGGCTACACCTTC. Complete variable domain (other parts from reference TRBV5-6 and TRBJ1-2): DAGVTQSPTHLIKTRGQQVTLRCSPKSGHDTVSWYQQALGQGPQFIFQYYEEEERQRGNFPDRFSGHQFPNYSSELNVNALLLGDSALYLCASTFYDYGYTFGSGTRLTVV.

This clonotype was observed once. The chain employs TRBV20-1 and TRBJ2-7; D may be TRBD2 (5 bases). The ends were cut back, 3 bases at V and 5 bases at J, with 11 bases in the middle. The V gene's germline CDR1 is DFQATT and CDR2 SNEGSKA (reference sequence). The CDR3 is 12 residues long. CDR3 sequence (DNA): TGCAGTGCTAGGATATCCGGGAACGAGCAGTACTTC. This gives the protein CSARISGNEQYF.

This chain uses TRBV7-2 with TRBJ2-7; D could derive from TRBD1 or TRBD2 (5 bases each). The V gene's germline CDR1 is SGHTA and CDR2 FQGNSA. This CDR3 is 12 amino acids long. V dropped 8 bases and J dropped 7 bases, with 15 bases sitting between them. The chain's CDR3 is CASGSGGWEQYF. CDR3 sequence (DNA): TGTGCCAGCGGGAGTGGGGGTTGGGAGCAGTACTTC.

The rearrangement uses TRBV15 and TRBJ2-1, with 7 nucleotides matching TRBD2. With V trimmed by 3 bases and J by 7 bases, 3 bases remained unmatched. The CDR3 length is 13 residues. Germline V gene sequence: CDR1 LNHNV, CDR2 YYDKDF (reference sequence). In nucleotides, the CDR3 is TGTGCCACCAGCAGGGCGGGAGTGAATGAGCAGTTCTTC. This gives the protein CATSRAGVNEQFF.

The gene calls are TRBV18 and TRBJ2-3; 14 nucleotides match TRBD2. V gave up 6 bases and J gave up 4 bases; unmatched junction bases: 6. Per germline, CDR1 KGHSH and CDR2 LQKENI. The length of the CDR3 is 16 residues. The CDR3 nucleotides are TGTGCCAGCTCCCCCGGACTAGCGGGAGGTCCAGATACGCAGTATTTT. Its translation is CASSPGLAGGPDTQYF.

V and J are TRBV7-2 and TRBJ2-1, with D perhaps assigned TRBD1 or TRBD2 (6 bases each). Looked up from germline, CDR1 is SGHTA and CDR2 is FQGNSA. Trimming removed 5 bases from V and 9 bases from J, with 11 bases in between. The CDR3 contains 12 residues. This CDR3 reads CASSPSGAEQFF. DNA for the CDR3: TGTGCCAGCAGCCCCTCGGGGGCTGAGCAGTTCTTC.

The chain's CDR3 is CSVHPYRGEQFF. The CDR3 DNA reads TGCAGCGTCCACCCCTACAGGGGTGAGCAGTTCTTC. The rearrangement uses TRBV29-1 and TRBJ2-1; 7 nucleotides align to TRBD1. V lost 6 bases to trimming and J lost 9 bases; unmatched junction nucleotides: 8. There are 12 residues in the CDR3. Germline CDR1 reads SQVTM; CDR2 reads ANQGSEA.

This chain connects TRBV15 to TRBJ2-7, with 7 bases matching TRBD1. J lost 4 bases, V lost 1 base, and 7 bases had no gene match. The CDR3 loop spans 15 amino acids. Germline V gene sequence: CDR1 LNHNV, CDR2 YYDKDF (reference sequence). The CDR3 here is CATSRGAGGRYEQYF. The CDR3 bases are TGTGCCACCAGCAGAGGTGCAGGGGGACGATACGAGCAGTACTTC. Supplemented by reference TRBV15 and TRBJ2-7, the full variable domain reads DAMVIQNPRYQVTQFGKPVTLSCSQTLNHNVMYWYQQKSSQAPKLLFHYYDKDFNNEADTPDNFQSRRPNTSFCFLDIRSPGLGDTAMYLCATSRGAGGRYEQYFGPGTRLTVT.

The gene calls are TRBV20-1 and TRBJ2-1; D perhaps matches TRBD1 (6 bases). The CDR3 extends over 16 amino acids. Germline assignment: CDR1 DFQATT and CDR2 SNEGSKA (reference sequence). The germline V and J ends were trimmed by 0 bases and 6 bases, with 18 bases remaining between them. The CDR3 spells CSARDSGRGISNEQFF. CDR3 nucleotides: TGCAGTGCTAGAGATTCGGGCAGGGGAATTAGCAATGAGCAGTTCTTC.

This chain's CDR3 is CASSFQGRDTAQYF. The CDR3 nucleotides read TGCGCCAGCAGCTTCCAGGGGAGGGACACGGCCCAGTACTTC. The rearrangement joins TRBV5-1 to TRBJ2-5; maybe TRBD2 (7 bases). Trimming cost V 2 bases and J 9 bases, with 17 bases left between them. Per germline, CDR1 SGHRS and CDR2 YFSETQ. The CDR3 loop spans 14 amino acids.

The rearrangement joins TRBV28 to TRBJ2-5; unclear D gene. Looked up from germline, CDR1 is MDHEN and CDR2 is SYDVKM. Trimming took 3 bases from V and 0 from J, leaving 11 bases between them. This CDR3 comprises 15 residues. The CDR3 bases are TGTGCCAGCAGTTTCCCCAGGTGGTACCAAGAGACCCAGTACTTC. This codes for CASSFPRWYQETQYF.

The V call is TRBV7-8, the J call TRBJ2-3; TRBD1 matches at 9 bases. With V trimmed by 3 bases and J by 4 bases, 14 bases remained unmatched. The germline gives CDR1 SGHVS, CDR2 FQNEAQ. CDR3 length equals 18 residues. The CDR3 DNA reads TGTGCCAGCAGCTTCCGTCCCGGGACAGGGCTCAAGGCAGATACGCAGTATTTT. Translation: CASSFRPGTGLKADTQYF.

The rearrangement links TRBV7-2 to TRBJ1-3; perhaps TRBD1 as D (5 bases). The V gene's germline CDR1 is SGHTA and CDR2 FQGNSA. The V gene lost 6 bases and the J gene lost 0 bases, with 9 bases spanning the gap. The CDR3 totals 14 residues. This CDR3 is CASSSGFSGNTIYF. DNA for the CDR3: TGTGCCAGCAGTTCAGGGTTCTCTGGAAACACCATATATTTT.

CDR3 region: CSAPPGLAGGSYQETQYF. CDR3 DNA: TGCAGTGCGCCCCCCGGCTTAGCGGGGGGCTCGTACCAAGAGACCCAGTACTTC. The genes are TRBV20-1 and TRBJ2-5; 10 bases map to TRBD2. The CDR3 totals 18 residues. CDR1 and CDR2 from the germline V gene are DFQATT and SNEGSKA (reference sequence). With 6 bases clipped from V and 0 bases from J, the junction kept 16 bases outside the gene matches.

The gene calls are TRBV27 and TRBJ1-5; 7 nucleotides agree with TRBD1. V was pared by 7 bases and J by 7 bases, with 7 bases of the junction left unmatched. The CDR3 length is 13 residues. Per the germline V gene, CDR1 is MNHEY and CDR2 is SMNVEV (reference sequence). As DNA, the CDR3 is TGTGCCAGCAAGAGGGACAGCCGGCAGCCCCAGCATTTT. It yields the protein CASKRDSRQPQHF.

This sequence joins TRBV29-1 and TRBJ1-3; unclear D gene. The CDR3 is 11 amino acids. Germline CDR1 and CDR2: SQVTM and ANQGSEA. The ends were cut back, 4 bases at V and 3 bases at J, with 4 bases in the middle. This CDR3 reads CSVALGNTIYF. CDR3 DNA: TGCAGCGTTGCCCTTGGAAACACCATATATTTT. The full variable domain, in which reference TRBV29-1 and TRBJ1-3 provide the parts outside the CDR3, is SAVISQKPSRDICQRGTSLTIQCQVDSQVTMMFWYRQQPGQSLTLIATANQGSEATYESGFVIDKFPISRPNLTFSTLTVSNMSPEDSSIYLCSVALGNTIYFGEGSWLTVV.

The chain has TRBV19 and TRBJ1-5, with 7 bases lining up with TRBD1. Trimming cost V 7 bases and J 3 bases; bases outside gene matches: 6. The CDR3 has 14 residues. Per germline, CDR1 LNHDA and CDR2 SQIVND (reference sequence). This chain's CDR3 is CASNFDRVNQPQHF. Here the CDR3 DNA reads TGTGCCAGTAACTTCGACAGGGTCAATCAGCCCCAGCATTTT.

The chain uses TRBV28 and TRBJ1-5; a weak D match, TRBD1 (5 bases). The CDR3 sequence is 13 residues long. Germline V gives CDR1 MDHEN, CDR2 SYDVKM. Trimming shortened V by 5 bases and J by 2 bases, and 7 bases separated the two germline ends. Here the CDR3 reads CASSGTGNQPQHF. The CDR3 DNA reads as TGTGCCAGCAGTGGGACGGGCAATCAGCCCCAGCATTTT. The full variable domain, completed using reference TRBV28 and TRBJ1-5, is DVKVTQSSRYLVKRTGEKVFLECVQDMDHENMFWYRQDPGLGLRLIYFSYDVKMKEKGDIPEGYSVSREKKERFSLILESASTNQTSMYLCASSGTGNQPQHFGDGTRLSIL.

The J gene is TRBJ1-3, the V gene TRBV7-9; D gene unclear. CDR3 length equals 15 residues. Germline V gene sequence: CDR1 SEHNR, CDR2 FQNEAQ (reference sequence). The V end was cut by 2 bases, the J end by 0 bases, with 8 bases between. The CDR3 loop reads CASSLLPLSGNTIYF. As DNA, the CDR3 is TGTGCCAGCAGCTTACTGCCTCTCTCTGGAAACACCATATATTTT.

This clonotype showed up just a few times. The chain has TRBV7-2 and TRBJ2-3; 12 bases align to TRBD1. Losses at the gene ends were 5 bases for V and 7 bases for J; bases not matched to a gene: 7. CDR3 size: 15 residues. CDR1 and CDR2 (germline): SGHTA, FQGNSA. In DNA form, the CDR3 reads TGTGCCAGCAGCCTGACCGGGACAGGGGGCAATACGCAGTATTTT. Encoded protein: CASSLTGTGGNTQYF.